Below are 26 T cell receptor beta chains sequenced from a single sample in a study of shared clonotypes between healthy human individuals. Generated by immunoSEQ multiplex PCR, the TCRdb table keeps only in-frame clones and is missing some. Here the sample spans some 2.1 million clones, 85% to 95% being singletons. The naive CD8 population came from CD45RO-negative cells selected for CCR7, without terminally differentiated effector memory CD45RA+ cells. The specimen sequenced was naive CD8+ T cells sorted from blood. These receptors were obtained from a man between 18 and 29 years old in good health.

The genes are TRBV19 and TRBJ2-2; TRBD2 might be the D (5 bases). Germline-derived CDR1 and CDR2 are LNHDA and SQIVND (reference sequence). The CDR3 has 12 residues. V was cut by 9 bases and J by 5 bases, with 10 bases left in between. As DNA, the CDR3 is TGTGCCAGCCGGCCGGGGACCGGGGAGCTGTTTTTT. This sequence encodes CASRPGTGELFF.

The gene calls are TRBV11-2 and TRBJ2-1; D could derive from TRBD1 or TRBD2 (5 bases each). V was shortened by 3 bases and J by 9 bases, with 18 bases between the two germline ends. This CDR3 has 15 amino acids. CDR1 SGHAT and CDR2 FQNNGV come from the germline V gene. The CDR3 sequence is CASSFSGVGAGEQFF. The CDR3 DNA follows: TGTGCCAGCAGCTTCTCCGGAGTAGGGGCGGGTGAGCAGTTCTTC.

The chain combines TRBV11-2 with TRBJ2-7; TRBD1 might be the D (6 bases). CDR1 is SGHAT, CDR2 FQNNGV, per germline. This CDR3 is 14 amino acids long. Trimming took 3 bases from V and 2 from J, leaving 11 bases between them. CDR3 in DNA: TGTGCCAGCAGCTTCGACAGGAGTCCCTACGAGCAGTACTTC. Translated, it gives CASSFDRSPYEQYF.

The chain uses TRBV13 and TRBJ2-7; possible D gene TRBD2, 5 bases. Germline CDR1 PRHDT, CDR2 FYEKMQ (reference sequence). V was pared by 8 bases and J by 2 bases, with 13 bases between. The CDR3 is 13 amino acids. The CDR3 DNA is TGTGCCAGCGCGAGGGCGGAAGCCTACGAGCAGTACTTC. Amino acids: CASARAEAYEQYF.

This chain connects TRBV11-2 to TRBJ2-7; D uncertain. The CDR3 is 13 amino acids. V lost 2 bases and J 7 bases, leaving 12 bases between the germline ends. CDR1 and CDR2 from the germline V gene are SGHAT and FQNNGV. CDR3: CASSLIELGEQYF. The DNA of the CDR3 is TGTGCCAGCAGCTTAATCGAACTTGGGGAGCAGTACTTC.

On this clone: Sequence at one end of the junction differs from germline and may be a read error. The CDR3 DNA follows: TGTGCCGGCAGCGCACGATCAGGCCTTGCTGAAAAACTGTTTTTT. Amino acids: CAGSARSGLAEKLFF. The chain uses TRBV7-2 and TRBJ1-4; D not resolved. The germline V gene encodes CDR1 SGHTA and CDR2 FQGNSA. The CDR3 length is 15 residues.

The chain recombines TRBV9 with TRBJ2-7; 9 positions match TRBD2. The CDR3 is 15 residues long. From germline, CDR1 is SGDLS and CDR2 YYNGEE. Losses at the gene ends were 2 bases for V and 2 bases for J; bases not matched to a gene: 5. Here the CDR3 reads CASSVASGTPYEQYF. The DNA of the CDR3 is TGTGCCAGCAGCGTGGCTAGCGGGACCCCCTACGAGCAGTACTTC.

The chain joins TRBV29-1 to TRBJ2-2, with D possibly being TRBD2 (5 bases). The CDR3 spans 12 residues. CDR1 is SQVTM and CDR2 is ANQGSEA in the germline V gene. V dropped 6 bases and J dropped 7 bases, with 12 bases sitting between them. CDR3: CSVLRGSGELFF. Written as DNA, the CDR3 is TGCAGCGTCCTCAGAGGGAGCGGGGAGCTGTTTTTT.

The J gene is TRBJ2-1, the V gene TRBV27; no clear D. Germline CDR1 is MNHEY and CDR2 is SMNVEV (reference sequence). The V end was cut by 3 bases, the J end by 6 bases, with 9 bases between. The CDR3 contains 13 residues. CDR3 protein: CASSLGYGNEQFF. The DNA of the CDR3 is TGTGCCAGCAGTTTGGGGTACGGCAATGAGCAGTTCTTC.

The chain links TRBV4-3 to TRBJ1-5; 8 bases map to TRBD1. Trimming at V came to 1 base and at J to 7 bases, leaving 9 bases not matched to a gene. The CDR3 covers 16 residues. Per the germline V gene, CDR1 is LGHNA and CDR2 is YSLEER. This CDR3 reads CASSQVLGQVHQPQHF. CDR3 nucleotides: TGCGCCAGCAGCCAAGTTCTGGGACAGGTCCACCAGCCCCAGCATTTT.

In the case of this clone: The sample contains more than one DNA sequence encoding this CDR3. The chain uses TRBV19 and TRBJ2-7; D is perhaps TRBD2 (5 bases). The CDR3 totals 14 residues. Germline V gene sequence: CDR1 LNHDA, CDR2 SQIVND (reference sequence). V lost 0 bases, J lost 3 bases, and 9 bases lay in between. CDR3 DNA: TGTGCCAGTAGTATAGATGGGGAGCACTACGAGCAGTACTTC. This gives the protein CASSIDGEHYEQYF.

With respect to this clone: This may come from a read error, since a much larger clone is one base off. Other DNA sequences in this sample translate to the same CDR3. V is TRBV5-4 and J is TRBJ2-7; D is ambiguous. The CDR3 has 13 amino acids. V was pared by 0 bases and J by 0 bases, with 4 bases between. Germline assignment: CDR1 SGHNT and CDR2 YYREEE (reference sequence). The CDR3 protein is CASSLDNSYEQYF. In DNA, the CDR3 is TGTGCCAGCAGCTTGGACAACTCCTACGAGCAGTACTTC.

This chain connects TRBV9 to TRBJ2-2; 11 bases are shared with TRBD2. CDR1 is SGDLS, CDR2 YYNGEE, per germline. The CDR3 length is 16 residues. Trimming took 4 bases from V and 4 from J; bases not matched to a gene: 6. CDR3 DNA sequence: TGTGCCAGCAGCCTGACTAGCGGGACGGGCACCGGGGAGCTGTTTTTT. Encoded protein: CASSLTSGTGTGELFF.

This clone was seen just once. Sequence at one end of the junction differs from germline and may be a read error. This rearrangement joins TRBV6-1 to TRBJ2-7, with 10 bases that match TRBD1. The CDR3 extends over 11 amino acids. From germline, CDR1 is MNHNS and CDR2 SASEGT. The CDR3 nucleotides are TGTGCCACCAACCTGGGGGACAGGGGAATATTC. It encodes CATNLGDRGIF.

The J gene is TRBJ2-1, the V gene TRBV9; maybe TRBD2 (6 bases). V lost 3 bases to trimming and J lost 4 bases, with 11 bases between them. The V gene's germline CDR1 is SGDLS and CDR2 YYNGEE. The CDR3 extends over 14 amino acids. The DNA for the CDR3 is TGTGCCAGCAGCGGGGCGGGACCATACAATGAGCAGTTCTTC. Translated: CASSGAGPYNEQFF.

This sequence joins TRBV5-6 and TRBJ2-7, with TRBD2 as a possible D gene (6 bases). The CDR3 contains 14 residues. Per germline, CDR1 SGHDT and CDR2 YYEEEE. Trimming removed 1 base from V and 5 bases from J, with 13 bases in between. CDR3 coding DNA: TGTGCCAGCAGCTTGTCCGGGGAGGATGACGAGCAGTACTTC. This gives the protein CASSLSGEDDEQYF.

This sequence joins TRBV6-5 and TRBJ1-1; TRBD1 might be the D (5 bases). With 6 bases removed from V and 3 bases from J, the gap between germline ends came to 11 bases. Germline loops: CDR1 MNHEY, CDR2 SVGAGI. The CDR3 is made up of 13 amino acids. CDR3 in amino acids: CASRGRADTEAFF. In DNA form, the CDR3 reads TGTGCCAGCAGAGGCAGGGCGGACACTGAAGCTTTCTTT.

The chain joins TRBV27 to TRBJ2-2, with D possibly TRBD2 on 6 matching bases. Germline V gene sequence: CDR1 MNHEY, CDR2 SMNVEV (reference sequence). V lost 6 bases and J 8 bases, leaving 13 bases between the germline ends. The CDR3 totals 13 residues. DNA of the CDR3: TGTGCCAGCAGCCAACCGGGAGCGGGGGAGCTGTTTTTT. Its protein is CASSQPGAGELFF.

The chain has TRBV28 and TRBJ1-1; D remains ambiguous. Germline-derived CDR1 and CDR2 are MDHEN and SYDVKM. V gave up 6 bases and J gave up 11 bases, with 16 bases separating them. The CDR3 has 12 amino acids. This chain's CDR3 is CASSGRPIDAFF. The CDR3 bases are TGTGCCAGCAGCGGTCGTCCGATAGACGCTTTCTTT.

DNA of the CDR3: TGTGCCAGCAGCGTATCAACCGGGACAGGGGTAGAGACCCAGTACTTC. This encodes CASSVSTGTGVETQYF. The chain joins TRBV9 to TRBJ2-5, with TRBD1 identical over 10 bases. CDR3 length equals 16 residues. Germline V gene sequence: CDR1 SGDLS, CDR2 YYNGEE. Losses at the gene ends were 1 base for V and 4 bases for J; bases not matched to a gene: 7.

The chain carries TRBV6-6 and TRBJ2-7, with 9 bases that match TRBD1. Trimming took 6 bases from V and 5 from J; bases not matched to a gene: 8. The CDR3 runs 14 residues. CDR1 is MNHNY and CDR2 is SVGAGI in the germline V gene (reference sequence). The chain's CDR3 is CASSPGTGINEQYF. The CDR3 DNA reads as TGTGCCAGCAGCCCCGGGACAGGGATTAACGAGCAGTACTTC.

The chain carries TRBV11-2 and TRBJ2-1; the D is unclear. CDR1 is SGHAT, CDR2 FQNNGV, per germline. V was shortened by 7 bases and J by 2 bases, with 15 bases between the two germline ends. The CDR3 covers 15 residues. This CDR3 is CASTLEAEPYNEQFF. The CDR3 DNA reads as TGTGCCAGCACCCTAGAGGCTGAACCCTACAATGAGCAGTTCTTC.

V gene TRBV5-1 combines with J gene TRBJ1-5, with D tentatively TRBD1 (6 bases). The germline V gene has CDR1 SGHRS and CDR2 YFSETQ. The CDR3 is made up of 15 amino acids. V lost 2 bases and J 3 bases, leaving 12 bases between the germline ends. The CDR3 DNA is TGCGCCAGCAGCTTAGATGGGGGCTACAATCAGCCCCAGCATTTT. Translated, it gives CASSLDGGYNQPQHF.

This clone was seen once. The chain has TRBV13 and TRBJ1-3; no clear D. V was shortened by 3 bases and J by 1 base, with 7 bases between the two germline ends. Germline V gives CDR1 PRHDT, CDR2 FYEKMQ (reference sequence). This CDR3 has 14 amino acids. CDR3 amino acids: CASSFGLSGNTIYF. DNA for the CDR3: TGTGCCAGCAGCTTTGGACTTTCTGGAAACACCATATATTTT.

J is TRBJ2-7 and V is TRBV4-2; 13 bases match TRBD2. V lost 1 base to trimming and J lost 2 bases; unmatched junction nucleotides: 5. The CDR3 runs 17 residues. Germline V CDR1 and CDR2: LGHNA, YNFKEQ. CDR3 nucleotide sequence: TGTGCCAGCAGCCAAGTAGCCGGGACTAGCGGGACCTACGAGCAGTACTTC. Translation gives CASSQVAGTSGTYEQYF.

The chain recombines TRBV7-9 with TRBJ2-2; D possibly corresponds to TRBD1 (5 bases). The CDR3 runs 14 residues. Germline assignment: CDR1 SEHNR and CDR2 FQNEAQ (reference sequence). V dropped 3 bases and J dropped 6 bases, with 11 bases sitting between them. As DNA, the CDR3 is TGTGCCAGCAGCTTTACAGGTCTAGCCGGGGAGCTGTTTTTT. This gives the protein CASSFTGLAGELFF.